Listed below are T cell receptor beta chains from one sample, sequenced in a study of T cell responses to AZD1222 COVID-19 vaccine. TCRdb's table, derived via immunoSEQ multiplex PCR, lists solely in-frame clones and lacks some. The sample consists of fewer than 90,000 clones, 85% to 90% of them appearing once. The source was peripheral blood, collected 28 days after the second AZD1222 dose. These receptors originate from an adult who received the AZD1222 COVID-19 vaccine. Each CDR3 is given with its conserved first and last residue. A D gene is named only where the DNA matches it firmly.

d_call cdr3_length j_call v_call cdr3_nt cdr3_aa
- 17 TRBJ1-5 TRBV7-9 TGTGCCAGCAGCTTATCTCTAGGAGGGATCAGCAATCAGCCCCAGCATTTT CASSLSLGGISNQPQHF
- 16 TRBJ1-1 TRBV18 TGTGCCAGCTCACCACCCCGGGGCACTTCGAACACTGAAGCTTTCTTT CASSPPRGTSNTEAFF
- 19 TRBJ1-5 TRBV14 TGTGCCAGCAGCCAAAAAACGCAGGATTCGATATATTTCAATCAGCCCCAGCATTTT CASSQKTQDSIYFNQPQHF
- 15 TRBJ2-7 TRBV6-2/TRBV6-3 TGTGCCAGCAGTTCCCCGGACCTAACCATTTACGAGCAGTACTTC CASSSPDLTIYEQYF
- 13 TRBJ1-1 TRBV7-8 TGTGCCAGCAGCACCCACGGGAGAGGTGAAGCTTTCTTT CASSTHGRGEAFF
TRBD2 14 TRBJ2-2 TRBV4-1 TGCGCCAGCAGGGCGGGAGTGAACACCGGGGAGCTGTTTTTT CASRAGVNTGELFF
TRBD2 14 TRBJ2-7 TRBV3-1/TRBV3-2 TGTGCCAGCAGCCACTATAGCGGGAGCTACGAGCAGTACTTC CASSHYSGSYEQYF
- 13 TRBJ1-3 TRBV7-8 TGTGCCAGCAGGGACAGTTCTGGAAACACCATATATTTT CASRDSSGNTIYF
- 12 TRBJ2-7 TRBV25-1 TGTGCCAGCCGATCGGATCTCTACGAGCAGTACTTC CASRSDLYEQYF
TRBD2 15 TRBJ2-2 TRBV11-3 TGTGCCAGCAGCCCGGGACTAGTGTACACCGGGGAGCTGTTTTTT CASSPGLVYTGELFF
- 14 TRBJ1-1 TRBV11-2 TGTGCCAGCAGCTCCTCTATGTCTTTCGCTGAAGCTTTCTTT CASSSSMSFAEAFF
TRBD2 14 TRBJ2-7 TRBV30 TGTGCCTGGGGAGTAGCGGGAGGAGCCTACGAGCAGTACTTC CAWGVAGGAYEQYF
- 14 TRBJ2-7 TRBV27 TGTGCCAGCAGTTTATTTCCCGGGTCCTACGAGCAGTACTTC CASSLFPGSYEQYF
- 16 TRBJ2-3 TRBV7-3 TGTGCCAGCAGCTCAGGCGGCGGGATTGCCACAGATACGCAGTATTTT CASSSGGGIATDTQYF
- 15 TRBJ1-1 TRBV14 TGTGCCAGCAGCCCCCGGGATCTCTTTAACACTGAAGCTTTCTTT CASSPRDLFNTEAFF